One and the same sample provided the 31 T cell receptor beta chains below, sequenced in a study of CD8 T cells in ankylosing spondylitis. TCRdb analysed the 5' RACE reads with MiXCR anew, one entry per CDR3 protein. This sample carries around 300,000 distinct CDR3 sequences, over 12% of them seen once, and the ten largest clones take 1.1%. Input material: blood, either unsorted or a sorted T cell fraction (not recorded which). The origin of the receptors is a male donor with ankylosing spondylitis or in good health (not recorded which).

This chain connects TRBV5-1 to TRBJ1-2; 12 nucleotides line up with TRBD1. The trim removed 3 bases at V and 5 bases at J, leaving 11 bases unmatched. This CDR3 comprises 17 residues. From germline, CDR1 is SGHRS and CDR2 YFSETQ. CDR3 loop: CASSSGTGGVTFYGYTF. CDR3 sequence (DNA): TGCGCCAGCAGCTCCGGGACAGGGGGCGTTACCTTTTATGGCTACACCTTC.

The chain joins TRBV19 to TRBJ1-2; D unresolved. CDR3 length equals 13 residues. Germline V gene lookup returns CDR1 LNHDA and CDR2 SQIVND (reference sequence). V lost 7 bases, J lost 0 bases, and 9 bases lay in between. This CDR3 is CASTLAPNYGYTF. CDR3 sequence (DNA): TGTGCCAGTACCCTGGCCCCTAACTATGGCTACACCTTC.

The V call is TRBV5-1, the J call TRBJ2-5; D is perhaps TRBD1 (6 bases). The V end was cut by 3 bases, the J end by 7 bases, with 16 bases between. This CDR3 has 14 amino acids. Germline V gene sequence: CDR1 SGHRS, CDR2 YFSETQ. The CDR3 DNA follows: TGCGCCAGCAGCTCCGGACAGCCAGAGGGGACCCAGTACTTC. This encodes CASSSGQPEGTQYF.

There are a few counts of this clonotype. The rearrangement joins TRBV5-1 to TRBJ1-1; D is possibly TRBD1 (5 bases). The CDR3 is 15 residues long. V lost 2 bases to trimming and J lost 1 base, with 12 bases between them. The V gene's germline CDR1 is SGHRS and CDR2 YFSETQ. CDR3 bases: TGCGCCAGCAGCTTAATTGGGGCCGCGAACACTGAAGCTTTCTTT. Protein sequence: CASSLIGAANTEAFF.

This clonotype was observed many times. V gene TRBV4-1 combines with J gene TRBJ1-1, with 9 bases matching TRBD1. CDR3 length: 16 amino acids. Trimming removed 4 bases from V and 1 base from J; junction bases left unmatched: 7. The germline gives CDR1 MGHRA, CDR2 YSYEKL. In DNA form, the CDR3 reads TGCGCCAGCAGCCCGGGACAGGGCTTGAGGAACACTGAAGCTTTCTTT. Encoded protein: CASSPGQGLRNTEAFF.

This rearrangement joins TRBV10-3 to TRBJ1-6, with unresolved D. Germline V gene data show CDR1 as ENHRY and CDR2 as SYGVKD. The ends were cut back, 5 bases at V and 8 bases at J, with 13 bases in the middle. The CDR3 runs to 14 residues. This chain's CDR3 is CAISMTDGDSPLHF. The CDR3 DNA reads as TGTGCCATCAGTATGACCGACGGGGATTCACCCCTCCACTTT.

CDR3 in DNA: TGTGCCAGCAGGAAAGAGGGAGGGTTTAGCGGGACCAGTTACGAGCAGTACTTC. The encoded protein is CASRKEGGFSGTSYEQYF. V and J are TRBV6-1 and TRBJ2-7; 8 bases line up with TRBD2. The V gene end was trimmed by 6 bases and the J gene end by 4 bases; junction bases not matched to a gene: 20. The CDR3 extends over 18 amino acids. Germline CDR1 reads MNHNS; CDR2 reads SASEGT.

The V call is TRBV18, the J call TRBJ1-1, with 8 bases that match TRBD1. The germline V gene encodes CDR1 KGHSH and CDR2 LQKENI. The CDR3 spans 14 residues. Trimming cost V 4 bases and J 4 bases; bases outside gene matches: 5. The CDR3, as DNA: TGTGCCAGCTCACGGACAGGGAAGACCACTGAAGCTTTCTTT. It translates to CASSRTGKTTEAFF.

The V gene is TRBV5-1, the J gene TRBJ1-6, with D hard to call. Germline V gene data show CDR1 as SGHRS and CDR2 as YFSETQ. This CDR3 comprises 14 residues. The germline V and J ends were trimmed by 0 bases and 4 bases, with 5 bases remaining between them. In DNA, the CDR3 is TGCGCCAGCAGCTTGGAGCCTTATAATTCACCCCTCCACTTT. It encodes CASSLEPYNSPLHF. The full variable domain, with the rest looked up from reference TRBV5-1 and TRBJ1-6, is KAGVTQTPRYLIKTRGQQVTLSCSPISGHRSVSWYQQTPGQGLQFLFEYFSETQRNKGNFPGRFSGRQFSNSRSEMNVSTLELGDSALYLCASSLEPYNSPLHFGNGTRLTVT.

J is TRBJ1-3 and V is TRBV24-1; D is unresolved. Germline V gives CDR1 KGHDR, CDR2 SFDVKD. Trimming took off 4 bases at V and 2 bases at J, with 14 bases between the two ends. The CDR3 is 16 amino acids. The CDR3 DNA sequence: TGTGCCACCAGTGAAGAGCCCTCTCCCACTGGAAACACCATATATTTT. This gives the protein CATSEEPSPTGNTIYF.

This clonotype was observed a handful of times. V is TRBV12-3 or TRBV12-4 and J is TRBJ1-2, with 9 bases identical to TRBD1. The ends lost 4 bases at V and 2 bases at J; junction bases unmatched: 8. The CDR3 has 16 amino acids. This CDR3 reads CASSSAGTGFNYGYTF. The CDR3 nucleotides read TGTGCCAGCAGTTCCGCCGGGACAGGGTTCAACTATGGCTACACCTTC.

The J gene is TRBJ2-7, the V gene TRBV10-3, with D possibly matching TRBD1 (6 bases). This CDR3 has 13 residues. The germline V gene has CDR1 ENHRY and CDR2 SYGVKD. V lost 11 bases and J lost 9, with 23 bases in between. CDR3 in amino acids: CAARPGVETGQYF. CDR3 sequence (DNA): TGTGCCGCCCGTCCAGGGGTGGAGACGGGGCAGTACTTC.

The V call is TRBV7-9, the J call TRBJ2-7; TRBD2 aligns across 8 bases. CDR3 length: 13 amino acids. Germline V CDR1 and CDR2: SEHNR, FQNEAQ (reference sequence). The V and J ends lost 5 bases and 5 bases, in that order; junction bases with no gene match: 5. The CDR3 spells CASSGRRGDEQYF. DNA for the CDR3: TGTGCCAGCAGCGGACGGCGGGGGGACGAGCAGTACTTC.

The genes are TRBV10-2 and TRBJ1-5, with D unresolved. Germline V gene lookup returns CDR1 WSHSY and CDR2 SAAADI. There are 13 residues in the CDR3. Trimming took off 6 bases at V and 4 bases at J, with 10 bases between the two ends. CDR3 sequence: CASSPAVNQPQHF. The CDR3 bases are TGCGCCAGCAGCCCAGCCGTGAATCAGCCCCAGCATTTT.

V is TRBV20-1 and J is TRBJ2-7, with 9 bases identical to TRBD2. Germline V lookup: CDR1 DFQATT, CDR2 SNEGSKA (reference sequence). This CDR3 contains 18 residues. After removal of 0 bases from V and 2 bases from J, the junction contained 14 bases not matched to a gene. CDR3 residues: CSARDLGGPGTSPYEQYF. As DNA, the CDR3 is TGCAGTGCTAGAGATTTGGGGGGACCTGGGACTAGCCCCTACGAGCAGTACTTC.

This clonotype was seen more than once but under ten times. J is TRBJ2-7 and V is TRBV28; 10 bases fit TRBD2. The germline CDR1 and CDR2 sequences are MDHEN and SYDVKM. The CDR3 is made up of 13 amino acids. The CDR3 loop reads CVHGLADSYEQYF. The CDR3 DNA follows: TGTGTCCATGGACTAGCGGACTCCTACGAGCAGTACTTC.

CDR3 in DNA: TGCAGTGCTAGGCGGACTAGCGGGATTGTGGTCGAGCAGTACTTC. The encoded protein is CSARRTSGIVVEQYF. V usage is TRBV20-1 and J usage is TRBJ2-7; TRBD2 agrees at 12 bases. The junction had 9 bases not matched to a gene; V was cut back by 3 bases and J by 6 bases. The germline CDR1 and CDR2 sequences are DFQATT and SNEGSKA (reference sequence). CDR3 length: 15 amino acids.

The rearrangement links TRBV7-9 to TRBJ2-7; D remains unclear. The CDR3 runs 11 residues. Germline CDR1 is SEHNR and CDR2 is FQNEAQ (reference sequence). V was shortened by 5 bases and J by 7 bases, with 9 bases between the two germline ends. CDR3 sequence: CASSLLEEQYF. The DNA for the CDR3 is TGTGCCAGCAGCCTCCTGGAGGAGCAGTACTTC. The whole variable domain, filled in from reference TRBV7-9 and TRBJ2-7, reads DTGVSQNPRHKITKRGQNVTFRCDPISEHNRLYWYRQTLGQGPEFLTYFQNEAQLEKSRLLSDRFSAERPKGSFSTLEIQRTEQGDSAMYLCASSLLEEQYFGPGTRLTVT.

Many counts were recorded for this clonotype. This sequence joins TRBV5-1 and TRBJ2-2, with D possibly being TRBD1 (6 bases). This CDR3 is built from 15 residues. In germline, CDR1 is SGHRS, CDR2 YFSETQ. Trimming cost V 1 base and J 0 bases, with 7 bases left between them. This CDR3 is CASSLTGPNTGELFF. The CDR3 DNA follows: TGCGCCAGCAGCTTGACAGGGCCGAACACCGGGGAGCTGTTTTTT.

The chain recombines TRBV7-9 with TRBJ2-1; D uncertain. Germline values: CDR1 SEHNR, CDR2 FQNEAQ (reference sequence). V lost 0 bases to trimming and J lost 8 bases, with 5 bases between them. The CDR3 spans 12 residues. The CDR3 loop reads CASSLARYEQFF. The CDR3 DNA follows: TGTGCCAGCAGCTTAGCGCGGTATGAGCAGTTCTTC.

This chain uses TRBV9 with TRBJ2-5, with D perhaps TRBD2 (6 bases). The V gene's germline CDR1 is SGDLS and CDR2 YYNGEE. V was shortened by 0 bases and J by 5 bases, with 14 bases between the two germline ends. The CDR3 loop spans 15 amino acids. The CDR3 coding sequence is TGTGCCAGCAGCGTAGCTACGGGAGCCGGTGAGACCCAGTACTTC. This codes for CASSVATGAGETQYF.

This clonotype was detected ten times or more. The chain employs TRBV10-3 and TRBJ1-2; TRBD1 matches 7 bases. Germline V gives CDR1 ENHRY, CDR2 SYGVKD. J lost 0 bases, V lost 3 bases, and 4 bases had no gene match. This CDR3 contains 15 residues. The CDR3, as DNA: TGTGCCATCAGTGAACAGGGGAAGGCTAACTATGGCTACACCTTC. It encodes CAISEQGKANYGYTF.

This clonotype was detected a few times. The chain has TRBV5-1 and TRBJ1-2, with 8 bases that match TRBD1. The CDR3 has 13 amino acids. The junction had 7 bases not matched to a gene; V was cut back by 4 bases and J by 8 bases. The germline V gene has CDR1 SGHRS and CDR2 YFSETQ. The CDR3 nucleotides are TGCGCCAGCAGCCCGGACAGGGCGAACGGCTACACCTTC. Translation: CASSPDRANGYTF.

This clonotype came up a few times. The rearrangement links TRBV10-1 to TRBJ2-5; TRBD2 aligns across 16 bases. The germline gives CDR1 WNHNN, CDR2 SYGVQD (reference sequence). The CDR3 loop spans 16 amino acids. Trimming took 3 bases from V and 10 from J; bases not matched to a gene: 8. The CDR3 here is CASSDGTSGRALDQYF. CDR3 in DNA: TGCGCCAGCAGTGATGGGACTAGCGGGAGGGCCCTTGACCAGTACTTC.

There are a few counts of this clonotype. The V gene is TRBV9, the J gene TRBJ1-1; D remains unclear. CDR3 size: 14 residues. Per germline, CDR1 SGDLS and CDR2 YYNGEE. V gave up 0 bases and J gave up 5 bases, with 11 bases separating them. DNA of the CDR3: TGTGCCAGCAGCGTAGTGGGGAGGAGTACTGAAGCTTTCTTT. Protein: CASSVVGRSTEAFF. Full variable domain (remainder filled in from reference TRBV9 and TRBJ1-1): DSGVTQTPKHLITATGQRVTLRCSPRSGDLSVYWYQQSLDQGLQFLIQYYNGEERAKGNILERFSAQQFPDLHSELNLSSLELGDSALYFCASSVVGRSTEAFFGQGTRLTVV.

This chain links TRBV5-1 with TRBJ2-5; tentative D call: TRBD1 (6 bases). Looked up from germline, CDR1 is SGHRS and CDR2 is YFSETQ. This CDR3 is built from 15 residues. V lost 1 base and J 2 bases, leaving 12 bases between the germline ends. CDR3 in amino acids: CASSLTGHPQETQYF. CDR3 sequence (DNA): TGCGCCAGCAGCTTGACGGGACACCCACAAGAGACCCAGTACTTC. Full variable domain (outside the CDR3, taken from reference TRBV5-1 and TRBJ2-5): KAGVTQTPRYLIKTRGQQVTLSCSPISGHRSVSWYQQTPGQGLQFLFEYFSETQRNKGNFPGRFSGRQFSNSRSEMNVSTLELGDSALYLCASSLTGHPQETQYFGPGTRLLVL.

In its sample, this clonotype was seen a few times. One end of the junction is discordant with germline, which a read error may explain. The gene calls are TRBV6-1 and TRBJ2-1; 13 nucleotides align to TRBD2. The CDR3 has 18 residues. Germline V CDR1 and CDR2: MNHNS, SASEGT. Here the CDR3 reads CASSTSGRAVYSDNGQFF. The CDR3 nucleotides read TGTGCCAGCAGCACTAGCGGGAGGGCCGTATATTCTGACAATGGGCAGTTCTTC.

This clonotype was recorded at least ten times. The J gene is TRBJ1-2, the V gene TRBV7-9; maybe TRBD1 (6 bases). Trimming took off 2 bases at V and 2 bases at J, with 15 bases between the two ends. CDR3 length: 16 amino acids. The germline V gene encodes CDR1 SEHNR and CDR2 FQNEAQ (reference sequence). CDR3 nucleotides: TGTGCCAGCAGCTTACGGGACAAATCCTGGAACTATGGCTACACCTTC. Residues: CASSLRDKSWNYGYTF.

The CDR3 sequence is CASSQDRDLSKFF. For the CDR3, the DNA is TGCGCCAGCAGCCAAGATAGGGACCTCTCAAAGTTCTTC. J is TRBJ2-1 and V is TRBV4-1; the D gene could be TRBD1 or TRBD2 (5 bases each). The germline V gene has CDR1 MGHRA and CDR2 YSYEKL. This CDR3 spans 13 amino acids. V lost 0 bases, J lost 14 bases, and 14 bases lay in between.

This clonotype has a handful of counts. At one end the junction does not follow the germline gene, possibly because of a read error. This chain connects TRBV5-6 to TRBJ2-5; TRBD2 matches at 9 bases. The CDR3 consists of 12 residues. The germline gives CDR1 SGHDT, CDR2 YYEEEE. In nucleotides, the CDR3 is TGTGCCAGCAGCTCGGCTAGCGGGGATTCGAACTTC. This sequence encodes CASSSASGDSNF. The full variable domain, completed using reference TRBV5-6 and TRBJ2-5, is DAGVTQSPTHLIKTRGQQVTLRCSPKSGHDTVSWYQQALGQGPQFIFQYYEEEERQRGNFPDRFSGHQFPNYSSELNVNALLLGDSALYLCASSSASGDSNFGPGTRLLVL.

This chain joins TRBV6-5 and TRBJ2-7; D is unclear. CDR3 size: 14 residues. CDR1 MNHEY and CDR2 SVGAGI come from the germline V gene. The ends were cut back, 2 bases at V and 2 bases at J, with 10 bases in the middle. This CDR3 reads CASSYRPETYEQYF. As DNA, the CDR3 is TGTGCCAGCAGTTACCGTCCAGAAACCTACGAGCAGTACTTC.